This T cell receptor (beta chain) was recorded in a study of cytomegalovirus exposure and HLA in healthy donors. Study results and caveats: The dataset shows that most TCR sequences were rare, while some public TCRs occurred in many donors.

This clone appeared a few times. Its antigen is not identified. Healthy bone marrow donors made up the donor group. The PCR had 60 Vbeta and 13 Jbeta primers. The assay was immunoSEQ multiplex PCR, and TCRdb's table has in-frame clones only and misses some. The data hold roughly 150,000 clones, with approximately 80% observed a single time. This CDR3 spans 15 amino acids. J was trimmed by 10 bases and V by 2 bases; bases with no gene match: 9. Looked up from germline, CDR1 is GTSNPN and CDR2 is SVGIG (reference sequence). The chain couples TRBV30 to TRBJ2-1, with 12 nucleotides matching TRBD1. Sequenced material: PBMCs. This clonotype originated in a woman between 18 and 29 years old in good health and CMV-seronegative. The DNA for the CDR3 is TGTGCCTGGAGTAGGGCAGGGACAGGGGGCCGGGAGCAGTTCTTC. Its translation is CAWSRAGTGGREQFF.